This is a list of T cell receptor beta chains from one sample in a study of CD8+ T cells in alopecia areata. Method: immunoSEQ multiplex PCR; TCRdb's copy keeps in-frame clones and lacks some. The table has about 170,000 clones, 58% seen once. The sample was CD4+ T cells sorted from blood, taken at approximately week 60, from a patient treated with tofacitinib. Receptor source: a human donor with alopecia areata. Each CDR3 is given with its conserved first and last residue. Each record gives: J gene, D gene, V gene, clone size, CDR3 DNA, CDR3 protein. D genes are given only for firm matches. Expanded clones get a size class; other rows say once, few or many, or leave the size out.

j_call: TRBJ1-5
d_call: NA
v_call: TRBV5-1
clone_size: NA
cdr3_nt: TGCGCCAGCAGCTTGGGCCGGGATAGCAATCAGCCCCAGCATTTT
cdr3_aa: CASSLGRDSNQPQHF

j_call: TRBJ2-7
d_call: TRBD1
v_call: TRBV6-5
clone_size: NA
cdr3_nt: TGTGCCAGCAGCCCACGACAGGGGACAACCTACGAGCAGTACTTC
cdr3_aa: CASSPRQGTTYEQYF

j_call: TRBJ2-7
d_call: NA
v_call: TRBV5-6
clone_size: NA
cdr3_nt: TGTGCCAGCAGCTTTGAACTCGTCTCCTACGAGCAGTACTTC
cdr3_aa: CASSFELVSYEQYF

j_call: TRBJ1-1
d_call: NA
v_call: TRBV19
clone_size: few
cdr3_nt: TGTGCCAGTACAGAGGGATGGGGTACGCACACTGAAGCTTTCTTT
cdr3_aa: CASTEGWGTHTEAFF

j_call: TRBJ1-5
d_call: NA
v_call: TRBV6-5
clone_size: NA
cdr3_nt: TGTGCCAGCAGTCGTGGGCGGGATAGCAATCAGCCCCAGCATTTT
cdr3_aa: CASSRGRDSNQPQHF

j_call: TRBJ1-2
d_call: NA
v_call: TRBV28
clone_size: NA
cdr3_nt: TGTGCCAGCAGTTTCCACGGGTCCGTGGCCGGGGGCTACACCTTC
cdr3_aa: CASSFHGSVAGGYTF

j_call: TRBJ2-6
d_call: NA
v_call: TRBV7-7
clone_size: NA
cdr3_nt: TGTGCTAGCAGAGTTGCTGGGGCCAACGTCCTGACTTTC
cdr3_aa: CASRVAGANVLTF

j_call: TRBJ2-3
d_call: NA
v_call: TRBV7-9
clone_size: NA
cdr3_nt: TGTGCCAGCAGCTTAGTGGGACATGGAACAGATACGCAGTATTTT
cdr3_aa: CASSLVGHGTDTQYF

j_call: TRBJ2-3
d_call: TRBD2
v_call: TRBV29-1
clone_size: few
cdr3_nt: TGCAGCGTGCGGGCTAGCGGTGCAGATACGCAGTATTTT
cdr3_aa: CSVRASGADTQYF

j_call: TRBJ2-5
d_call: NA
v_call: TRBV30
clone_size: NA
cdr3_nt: TGTGCCTGGAGTGTAACGGGCCGCGGGTCCCAGTACTTC
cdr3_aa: CAWSVTGRGSQYF

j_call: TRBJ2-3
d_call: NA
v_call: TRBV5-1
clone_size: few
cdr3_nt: TGCGCCAGCAGCTTCGACTATCCGGATACGCAGTATTTT
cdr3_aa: CASSFDYPDTQYF

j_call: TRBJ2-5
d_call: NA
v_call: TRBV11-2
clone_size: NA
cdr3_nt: TGTGCCAGCAGCTCACCGGGTCCTTTAATTGAGACCCAGTACTTC
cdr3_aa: CASSSPGPLIETQYF

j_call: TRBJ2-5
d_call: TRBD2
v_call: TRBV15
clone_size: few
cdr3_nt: TGTGCCACCAGCACGCGGGGGTCCACGGCCCAAGAGACCCAGTACTTC
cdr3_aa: CATSTRGSTAQETQYF

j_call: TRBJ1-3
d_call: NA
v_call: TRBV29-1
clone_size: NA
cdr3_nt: TGCAGCGTTGCTAAAGGGGGTGATGGAAACACCATATATTTT
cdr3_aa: CSVAKGGDGNTIYF

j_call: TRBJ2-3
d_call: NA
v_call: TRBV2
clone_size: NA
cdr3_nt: TGTGCCAGCAGTTACAGGGTTCCCGGCACAGATACGCAGTATTTT
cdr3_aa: CASSYRVPGTDTQYF

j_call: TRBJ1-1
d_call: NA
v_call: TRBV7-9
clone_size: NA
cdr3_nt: TGTGCCAGCAGCTTAACAACTCTCCAGAGGTGGAACACTGAAGCTTTCTTT
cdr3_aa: CASSLTTLQRWNTEAFF

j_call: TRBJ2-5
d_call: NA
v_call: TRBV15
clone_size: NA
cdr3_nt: TGTGCCACCAGCAGAGATCTACGGGAGACCCAGTACTTC
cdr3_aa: CATSRDLRETQYF

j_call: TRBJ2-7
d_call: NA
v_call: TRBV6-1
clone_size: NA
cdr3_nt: TGTGCCAGCCTTACCCCCTACGAGCAGTACTTC
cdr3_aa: CASLTPYEQYF

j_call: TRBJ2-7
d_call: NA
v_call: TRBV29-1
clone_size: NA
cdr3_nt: TGCAGCGCCTCGGACATGTACGAGCAGTACTTC
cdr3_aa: CSASDMYEQYF

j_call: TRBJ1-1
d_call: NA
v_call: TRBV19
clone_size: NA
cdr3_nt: TGTGCCAGTAGTGGGTGGGGAGTCAACACTGAAGCTTTCTTT
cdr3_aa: CASSGWGVNTEAFF

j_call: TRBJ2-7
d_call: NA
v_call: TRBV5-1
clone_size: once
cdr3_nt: TGCGCCAGCAGCTTGGAAGTTGGACACTACGAGCAGTACTTC
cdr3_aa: CASSLEVGHYEQYF

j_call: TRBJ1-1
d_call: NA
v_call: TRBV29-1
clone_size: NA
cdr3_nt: TGCAGCGTTGGGGCTAGGACTGAAGCTTTCTTT
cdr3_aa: CSVGARTEAFF

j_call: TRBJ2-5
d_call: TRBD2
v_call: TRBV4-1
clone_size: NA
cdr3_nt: TGCGCCAGTCGGGAGGGACCAAACCAAGAGACCCAGTACTTC
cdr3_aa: CASREGPNQETQYF

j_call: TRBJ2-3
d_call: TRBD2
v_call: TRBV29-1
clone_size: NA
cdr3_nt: TGCAGCGCCCGAGGGGGACTAGCGGGGAAGACAGATACGCAGTATTTT
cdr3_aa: CSARGGLAGKTDTQYF

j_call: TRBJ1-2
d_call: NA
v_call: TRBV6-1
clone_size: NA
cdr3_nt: TGTGCCAGCAGTGATTCCTATGGCTACACCTTC
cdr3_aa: CASSDSYGYTF

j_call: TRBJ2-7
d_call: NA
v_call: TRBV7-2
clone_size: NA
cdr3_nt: TGTGCCAGCAGAACGGACGTTCCCTACGAGCAGTACTTC
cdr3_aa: CASRTDVPYEQYF

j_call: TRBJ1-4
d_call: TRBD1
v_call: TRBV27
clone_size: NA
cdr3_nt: TGTGCCAGCGCACCGGGACAGGGTAGGGAAAAACTGTTTTTT
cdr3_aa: CASAPGQGREKLFF

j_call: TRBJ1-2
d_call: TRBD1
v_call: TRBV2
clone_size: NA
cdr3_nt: TGTGCCAGCAGTCCCCGGACAGGGCCTGAGGGCTACACCTTC
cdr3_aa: CASSPRTGPEGYTF

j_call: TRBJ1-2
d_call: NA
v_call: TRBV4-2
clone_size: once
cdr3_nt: TGTGCCAGCAGCCAAGAGCCGGACAACTATGGCTACACCTTC
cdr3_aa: CASSQEPDNYGYTF

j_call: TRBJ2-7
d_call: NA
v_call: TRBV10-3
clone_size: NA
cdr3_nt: TGTGCCATCGGGGGGCAAACCTACGAGCAGTACTTC
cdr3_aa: CAIGGQTYEQYF

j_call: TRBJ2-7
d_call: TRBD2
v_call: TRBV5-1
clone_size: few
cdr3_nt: TGCGCCAGCAGCTTGGAGGGAGGGACCTACGAGCAGTACTTC
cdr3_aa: CASSLEGGTYEQYF

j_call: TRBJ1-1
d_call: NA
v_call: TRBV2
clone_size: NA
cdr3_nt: TGTGCCAGCAGTGAAGATCGGGTTTGGGGCACTGAAGCTTTCTTT
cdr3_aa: CASSEDRVWGTEAFF

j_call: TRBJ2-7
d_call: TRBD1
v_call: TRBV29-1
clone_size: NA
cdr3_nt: TGCAGCGTCACGGGACAGGGTCCCTACGAGCAGTACTTC
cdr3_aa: CSVTGQGPYEQYF

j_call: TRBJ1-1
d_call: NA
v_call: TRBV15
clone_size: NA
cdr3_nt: TGTGCCACCAGCAGGGACACACTGAACACTGAAGCTTTCTTT
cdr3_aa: CATSRDTLNTEAFF

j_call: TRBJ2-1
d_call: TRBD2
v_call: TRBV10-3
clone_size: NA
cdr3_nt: TGTGCCAGCAGCATGGGACTAGGTCTACATGAGCAGTTCTTC
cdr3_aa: CASSMGLGLHEQFF

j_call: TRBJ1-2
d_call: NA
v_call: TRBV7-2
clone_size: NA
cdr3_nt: TGTGCCAGCAGCTTAGAACGGAACTATGGCTACACCTTC
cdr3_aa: CASSLERNYGYTF

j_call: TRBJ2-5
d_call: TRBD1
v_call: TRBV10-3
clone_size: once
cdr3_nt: TGTGCATCTGGACAGGCGGATTCGGAGACCCAGTACTTC
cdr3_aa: CASGQADSETQYF

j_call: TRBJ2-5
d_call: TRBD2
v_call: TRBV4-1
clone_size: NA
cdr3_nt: TGCGCCAGCAGCAAGGACCCGGGAGGGGAGACCCAGTACTTC
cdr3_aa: CASSKDPGGETQYF

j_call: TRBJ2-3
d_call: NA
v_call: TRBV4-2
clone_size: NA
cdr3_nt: TGTGCCAGCAGCAAGGGGGGAGGGAGCACAGATACGCAGTATTTT
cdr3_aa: CASSKGGGSTDTQYF

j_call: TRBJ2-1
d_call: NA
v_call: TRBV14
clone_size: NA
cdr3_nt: TGTGCCAGCAGCCCATCTCTGTACAATGAGCAGTTCTTC
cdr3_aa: CASSPSLYNEQFF

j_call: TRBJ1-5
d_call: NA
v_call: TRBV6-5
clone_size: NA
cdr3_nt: TGTGCCAGCAGAACTGGGGGCCGGGGTCAGCCCCAGCATTTT
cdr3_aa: CASRTGGRGQPQHF

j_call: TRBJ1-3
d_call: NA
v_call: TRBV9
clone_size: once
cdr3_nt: TGTGCCAGCAGCGCTCGGTGGCAGACGTCCTCTGGAAACACCATATATTTT
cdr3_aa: CASSARWQTSSGNTIYF

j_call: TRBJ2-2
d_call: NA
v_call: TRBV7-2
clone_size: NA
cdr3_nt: TGTGCCAGCAGCGTTCAGGGGCCGGACACCGGGGAGCTGTTTTTT
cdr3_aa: CASSVQGPDTGELFF

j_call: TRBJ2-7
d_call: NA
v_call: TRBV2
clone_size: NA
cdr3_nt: TGTGCCAGCAGTAGGGGGACTCAGGGGTACTTC
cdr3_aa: CASSRGTQGYF

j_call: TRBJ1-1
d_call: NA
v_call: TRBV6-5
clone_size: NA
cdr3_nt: TGTGCCAGCAGCTACAGGAACACTGAAGCTTTCTTT
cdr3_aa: CASSYRNTEAFF

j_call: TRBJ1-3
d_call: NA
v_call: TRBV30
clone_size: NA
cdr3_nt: TGTGCCTGGAAGGTGACCTCTGGAAACACCATATATTTT
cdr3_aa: CAWKVTSGNTIYF

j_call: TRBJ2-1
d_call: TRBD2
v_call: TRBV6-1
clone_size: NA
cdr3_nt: TGTGCCGGAGGGACTAGCGGGGAGTTCTTC
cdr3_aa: CAGGTSGEFF

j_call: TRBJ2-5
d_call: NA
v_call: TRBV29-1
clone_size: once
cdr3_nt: TGCAGCGTTGAACTAAGTCGGCGGGGAGAGACCCAGTACTTC
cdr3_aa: CSVELSRRGETQYF